This T cell receptor (beta chain) is from a study of cytomegalovirus exposure and HLA in healthy donors. Study-wide points: A later analysis showed that HLA-associated TCR beta chains had undergone more clonal expansion than equally common others.

60 Vbeta and 13 Jbeta primers were used in PCR. Original data processing: Some 10 million shared chains were among the about 80 million unique TCR beta chains that a later analysis counted. Sequenced by immunoSEQ multiplex PCR; TCRdb stores in-frame clones only, minus some. The DNA was the basis for D and trimming; V, J and clone size are from that table. The table has around 150,000 clones, about two thirds seen once. On this clone itself: Its antigen is not identified.

The CDR3 covers 13 residues. CDR1 is MNHNS and CDR2 is SASEGT in the germline V gene. The clonotype was recovered from a man in his 60s in good health and CMV-seronegative. The chain has TRBV6-1 and TRBJ2-5; D possibly corresponds to TRBD1 (6 bases). Judging by the DNA end, TRBJ2-7 fits better; the J call may be wrong. The specimen sequenced was PBMCs. The CDR3 DNA reads TGTGCCAGCATCCGGGACAACCCCTACGAGCAGTACTTC. It is translated as CASIRDNPYEQYF.